This TCR beta chain is drawn from a study of OX40 agonist ivuxolimab in advanced cancers. Study as a whole: The mean age was roughly 60 years, ranging from about 20 to 90, with less than 90% of participants male. Study results and limitations: Averaging showed that CD8+ T cells had more expanded clones than CD4+ did.

Clones were sequenced by immunoSEQ multiplex PCR, and TCRdb holds only the in-frame ones, with some missing. The sample lists roughly 75,000 clones; over 90% were seen once. Details on this clone: Its antigen is still unknown.

V was pared by 6 bases and J by 4 bases, with 6 bases of the junction left unmatched. The CDR3 spans 13 residues. Germline lookup yields CDR1 LNHDA and CDR2 SQIVND (reference sequence). The genes are TRBV19 and TRBJ2-7; 7 bases line up with TRBD1. Specimen: CD4+ or CD8+ T cells sorted from blood, collected in a trial of the OX40 agonist ivuxolimab. The TCR was taken from an adult with an advanced solid tumor such as melanoma, head and neck, liver or kidney cancer. In DNA form, the CDR3 reads TGTGCCAGTAGCCGACAGGGCGAATACGAGCAGTACTTC. Encoded protein: CASSRQGEYEQYF. The whole variable domain, remainder taken from reference TRBV19 and TRBJ2-7, is DGGITQSPKYLFRKEGQNVTLSCEQNLNHDAMYWYRQDPGQGLRLIYYSQIVNDFQKGDIAEGYSVSREKKESFPLTVTSAQKNPTAFYLCASSRQGEYEQYFGPGTRLTVT.